This TCR beta chain emerged from a study of cytomegalovirus exposure and HLA in healthy donors. Points from the study as a whole: The listing of roughly 160 TCR beta chains classed them as cytomegalovirus-associated. Presence/absence results assume similar sequencing depth per donor, which may not hold. Later work associated roughly 17,000 TCR beta sequences with HLA alleles at 0.05 false discovery rate. Researchers reported in a later analysis that common viral pathogens appeared linked to several top clusters.

Researchers ran the PCR with 60 Vbeta and 13 Jbeta primers. The method was immunoSEQ multiplex PCR; TCRdb's version includes in-frame clones alone and lacks a portion of them. Here the sample spans some 110,000 clones, about 81% being singletons. Per the germline V gene, CDR1 is SGHDT and CDR2 is YYEEEE. The germline V and J ends were trimmed by 5 bases and 4 bases, with 12 bases remaining between them. The CDR3 totals 13 residues. Comments on this clone: Its target is not known.

The chain carries TRBV5-6 and TRBJ1-2; a weak D match, TRBD1 (6 bases). The clonotype originates from a woman in her twenties or thirties in good health and CMV-seronegative. Sequenced material: PBMCs. CDR3 sequence reads: CASSPGQSYGYTF. CDR3 coding DNA: TGTGCCAGCAGTCCCGGACAGTCCTATGGCTACACCTTC.